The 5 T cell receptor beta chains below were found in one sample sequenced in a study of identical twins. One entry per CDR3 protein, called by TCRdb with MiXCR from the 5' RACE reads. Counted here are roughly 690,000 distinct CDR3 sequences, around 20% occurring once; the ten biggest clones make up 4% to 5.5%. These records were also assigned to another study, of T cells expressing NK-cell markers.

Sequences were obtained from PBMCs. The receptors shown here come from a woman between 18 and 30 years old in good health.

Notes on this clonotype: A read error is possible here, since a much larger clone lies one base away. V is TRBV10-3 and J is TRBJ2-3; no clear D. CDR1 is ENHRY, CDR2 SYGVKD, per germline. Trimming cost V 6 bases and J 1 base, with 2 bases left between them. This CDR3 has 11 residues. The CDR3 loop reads CAIRRTDTQYF. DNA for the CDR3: TGTGCCATCAGGCGCACAGATACGCAGTATTTT.

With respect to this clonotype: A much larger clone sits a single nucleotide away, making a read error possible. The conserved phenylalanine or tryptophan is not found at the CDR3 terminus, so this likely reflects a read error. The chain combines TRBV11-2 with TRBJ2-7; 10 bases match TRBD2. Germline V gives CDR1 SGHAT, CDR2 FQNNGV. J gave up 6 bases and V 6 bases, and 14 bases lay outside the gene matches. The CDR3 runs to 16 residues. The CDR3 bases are TGTGCCAGCAGACAAAGCGGGGGGGCCCTCTCACGCGAGCAGTACATC. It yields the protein CASRQSGGALSREQYI.

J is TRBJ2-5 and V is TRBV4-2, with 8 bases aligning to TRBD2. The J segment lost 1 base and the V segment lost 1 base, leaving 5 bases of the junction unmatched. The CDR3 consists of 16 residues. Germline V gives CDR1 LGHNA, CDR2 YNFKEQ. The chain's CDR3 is CASSQAPRGGQETQYF. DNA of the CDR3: TGTGCCAGCAGCCAAGCTCCTCGGGGGGGCCAAGAGACCCAGTACTTC.

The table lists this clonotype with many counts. The CDR3 sequence: CAISRVGTAGGELFF. Here the CDR3 DNA reads TGTGCCATCAGCCGCGTTGGGACAGCTGGCGGGGAGCTGTTTTTT. The chain links TRBV10-3 to TRBJ2-2; 7 positions match TRBD1. Per the germline V gene, CDR1 is ENHRY and CDR2 is SYGVKD. After removal of 6 bases from V and 7 bases from J, the junction contained 11 bases not matched to a gene. CDR3 length: 15 amino acids.

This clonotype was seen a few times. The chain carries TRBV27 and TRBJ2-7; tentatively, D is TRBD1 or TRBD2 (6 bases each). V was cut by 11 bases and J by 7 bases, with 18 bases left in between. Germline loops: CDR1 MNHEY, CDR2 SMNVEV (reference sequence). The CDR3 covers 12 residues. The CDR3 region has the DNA TGTGCCGGGGGGCAGGGCGTATATGAGCAGTACTTC. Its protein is CAGGQGVYEQYF.